The 13 T cell receptor beta chains listed next were all sequenced from one sample in a study of CD8+CD57+ T cells in acquired aplastic anemia. CD8+CD57+ cell expansion had been shown by flow cytometry in patients chosen for sequencing. TCR beta VDJ and CDR3 were profiled, and genomic DNA was the template. TCRdb passed the reads through MiXCR, listing each CDR3 protein once. The sample consists of about 200,000 distinct CDR3 sequences, 65% of them appearing once. Sequencing was carried out using sorted CD4+, CD8+, or CD8+CD57+ T cells (not recorded which) from PBMCs. These receptors all come from a human donor with aplastic anemia.

This sequence joins TRBV10-3 and TRBJ1-1; D is ambiguous. This CDR3 is built from 14 residues. The germline CDR1 and CDR2 sequences are ENHRY and SYGVKD. V was clipped by 6 bases and J by 0 bases, with 11 bases between them. The CDR3 protein is CAIRAGSMNTEAFF. CDR3 nucleotide sequence: TGTGCCATCAGGGCGGGCAGCATGAACACTGAAGCTTTCTTT.

V gene TRBV11-2 combines with J gene TRBJ2-7, with a tentative D call TRBD2 (6 bases). The germline V gene has CDR1 SGHAT and CDR2 FQNNGV. V was shortened by 1 base and J by 1 base, with 8 bases between the two germline ends. The CDR3 loop spans 14 amino acids. The CDR3 nucleotides are TGTGCCAGCAGCTTAGTAGCGGAGTCCTACGAGCAGTACTTC. Translating it yields CASSLVAESYEQYF.

This clonotype was seen a handful of times. V is TRBV19 and J is TRBJ2-7; D possibly corresponds to TRBD1 (6 bases). V lost 5 bases and J lost 3, with 11 bases in between. There are 13 residues in the CDR3. The germline gives CDR1 LNHDA, CDR2 SQIVND (reference sequence). As DNA, the CDR3 is TGTGCCAGTAGTCGGACAGAAGTCTACGAGCAGTACTTC. Translation gives CASSRTEVYEQYF.

The J gene is TRBJ2-7, the V gene TRBV15, with D tentatively TRBD2 (5 bases). The CDR3 consists of 14 residues. CDR1 and CDR2 (germline): LNHNV, YYDKDF (reference sequence). Trimming cost V 4 bases and J 4 bases, with 14 bases left between them. Here the CDR3 reads CATSKGANLYEQYF. In DNA, the CDR3 is TGTGCCACCAGCAAGGGAGCGAACCTTTACGAGCAGTACTTC.

Many counts were recorded for this clonotype. V is TRBV30 and J is TRBJ2-5; D uncertain. This CDR3 has 12 amino acids. Germline V gene sequence: CDR1 GTSNPN, CDR2 SVGIG (reference sequence). Trimming pared 0 bases from V and 5 bases from J, leaving 7 bases between. The CDR3 DNA sequence: TGTGCCTGGAGTGTAATAGATGAGACCCAGTACTTC. This codes for CAWSVIDETQYF.

V gene TRBV7-2 combines with J gene TRBJ1-5, with D unresolved. The V and J ends lost 6 bases and 4 bases respectively, with 13 bases between them. Germline loops: CDR1 SGHTA, CDR2 FQGNSA. This CDR3 region has 14 residues. CDR3 nucleotides: TGTGCCAGCAGTGAAGCATGGGCTAATCAGCCCCAGCATTTT. It codes for CASSEAWANQPQHF.

The count of this clonotype is one. This chain connects TRBV20-1 to TRBJ1-6; no clear D gene. CDR1 and CDR2 (germline): DFQATT, SNEGSKA (reference sequence). The CDR3 has 13 amino acids. V was cut by 0 bases and J by 16 bases, with 16 bases left in between. CDR3 DNA sequence: TGCAGTGCTAGAGAGCTGAAATACACCTTTCTCCACTTT. Translation: CSARELKYTFLHF.

This clonotype was recorded many times. The chain links TRBV7-8 to TRBJ1-1; possibly TRBD1 for D (5 bases). V was shortened by 5 bases and J by 5 bases, with 18 bases between the two germline ends. The germline V gene encodes CDR1 SGHVS and CDR2 FQNEAQ. This CDR3 spans 15 amino acids. The CDR3 here is CASSNRNELGTEAFF. DNA for the CDR3: TGTGCCAGCAGCAACAGGAACGAACTGGGGACTGAAGCTTTCTTT.

CDR3: CASSELGGIQNTEAFF. CDR3 sequence (DNA): TGTGCCAGCAGTGAATTGGGGGGCATTCAAAACACTGAAGCTTTCTTT. The V gene is TRBV25-1, the J gene TRBJ1-1, with D possibly matching TRBD1 (6 bases). Germline V gene lookup returns CDR1 MGHDK and CDR2 SYGVNS. This CDR3 has 16 residues. V lost 1 base, J lost 2 bases, and 14 bases lay in between.

V usage is TRBV7-2 and J usage is TRBJ1-5; the match to TRBD1 covers 11 bases. Germline loops: CDR1 SGHTA, CDR2 FQGNSA. The trim removed 5 bases at V and 4 bases at J, leaving 7 bases unmatched. The CDR3 sequence is 16 residues long. The CDR3 DNA is TGTGCCAGCAGCCCTCGGGACAGGGGGGCGAATCAGCCCCAGCATTTT. This translates into CASSPRDRGANQPQHF.

This clonotype appeared once. The genes are TRBV5-6 and TRBJ1-5; 7 positions match TRBD1. Losses at the gene ends were 0 bases for V and 0 bases for J; bases not matched to a gene: 3. The germline V gene has CDR1 SGHDT and CDR2 YYEEEE. The CDR3 runs 16 residues. Here the CDR3 reads CASSLGGTDSNQPQHF. In DNA form, the CDR3 reads TGTGCCAGCAGCTTGGGGGGGACAGATAGCAATCAGCCCCAGCATTTT.

The rearrangement links TRBV12-3 or TRBV12-4 to TRBJ2-1; perhaps TRBD1 as D (6 bases). This CDR3 has 13 amino acids. Trimming removed 6 bases at V and 13 bases at J, with 19 bases between. DNA of the CDR3: TGTGCCAGCAGGACCCTCCAGACAGGCCCTCAGTTCTTC. It codes for CASRTLQTGPQFF.

The gene calls are TRBV29-1 and TRBJ2-7; D gene unclear. CDR3 length: 13 amino acids. V gave up 6 bases and J gave up 6 bases, with 18 bases separating them. The V gene's germline CDR1 is SQVTM and CDR2 ANQGSEA. The CDR3 DNA follows: TGCAGCGTCACGGCACAGTTCGCCTGCGAGCAGTACTTC. Residues: CSVTAQFACEQYF.